This T cell receptor beta chain was observed in a study of blood T cell repertoires in COVID-19. Original data processing: Researchers report that nucleated cell counts were estimated from reference gene primer amplification. TCRdb's table, derived via immunoSEQ multiplex PCR, lists solely in-frame clones and lacks some. The V and J calls and the clone size are those of that table, but D and trimming were determined from the DNA. Among 200,000 to 250,000 clones, approximately 88% were seen once, and the ten largest hold around 3.8%. Germline lookup yields CDR1 MDHEN and CDR2 SYDVKM. The V end lost 3 bases, the J end lost 7 bases, and 15 bases lay between the germline ends. The length of the CDR3 is 14 residues. Within 2 weeks of study entry, exposed participants had contacted a PCR-confirmed or clinician-diagnosed COVID-19 case.

This chain joins TRBV28 and TRBJ1-1, with a possible D match to TRBD1 (5 bases). The sample was PBMCs or T cells enriched from blood (not recorded which). The source is a woman in her thirties who had been exposed to COVID-19. CDR3 coding DNA: TGTGCCAGCAGTTTGGGCCGCGGGGCCGGTGAAGCTTTCTTT. It is translated as CASSLGRGAGEAFF.